Here is one TCR beta chain with its context. No antigen is known for it. The V gene's germline CDR1 is MDHEN and CDR2 SYDVKM. The CDR3 runs to 16 residues. V trimming: 3 bases; J trimming: 6 bases; junction bases outside the gene matches: 10. The source of the sample is a study of blood T cells in healthy people across ages. General observations from the study: A roughly linear fall in TCR beta diversity per million T cells was seen with increasing age. PBMCs that were unsorted prevented a conclusive naive versus antigen-experienced comparison. Total diversity from one million sequenced T cells was likely underestimated.

The donors, healthy Caucasians from Russia, were aged about 6 to 90. A sample-barcoded 5' primer and a J-beta primer mix were used in a second PCR of roughly 6 to 11 cycles. TCRdb independently ran MiXCR on the 5' RACE reads; one entry per CDR3 protein. Of about 1,400,000 distinct CDR3 sequences listed, approximately 40% are singletons. Material for sequencing was blood. The receptor's source is a woman aged 18-35 years in good health. The chain has TRBV28 and TRBJ2-2, with TRBD2 matching over 7 bases. The CDR3 sequence: CASSFRGGPGAGELFF. CDR3 in DNA: TGTGCCAGCAGTTTCCGGGGAGGGCCCGGAGCCGGGGAGCTGTTTTTT.